This T cell receptor (beta chain) was found in a study of glioma-infiltrating T cells. Using RNA template, CDR3s of TCR alpha and beta were amplified with iRepertoire arm-PCR. Via MiXCR, TCRdb re-called the multiplex PCR reads, giving one row per CDR3 protein. The sample lists about 130,000 distinct CDR3 sequences, more than 20% occurring once. This CDR3 comprises 15 residues. The junction had 4 bases not matched to a gene; V was cut back by 3 bases and J by 5 bases. Germline V gene data show CDR1 as SGHRS and CDR2 as YFSETQ. In regard to this clonotype: Its antigen is not identified.

Study-wide results and limits: Tissue and blood shared very few CDR3 sequences. Tissue-blood divergence was below expectation in non-neoplastic patients, above in gliomas.

The sequencing input was glioma tissue, nonneoplastic brain tissue, or PBMCs (not recorded which). V and J are TRBV5-1 and TRBJ2-3, with 12 bases that match TRBD1. The source of this sequence is a human donor with low-grade glioma or glioblastoma, undergoing nonglioma brain surgery, or in good health (not recorded which). This CDR3 is CASSSGTGGVDTQYF. The CDR3 DNA is TGCGCCAGCAGCTCCGGGACAGGGGGCGTAGATACGCAGTATTTT.